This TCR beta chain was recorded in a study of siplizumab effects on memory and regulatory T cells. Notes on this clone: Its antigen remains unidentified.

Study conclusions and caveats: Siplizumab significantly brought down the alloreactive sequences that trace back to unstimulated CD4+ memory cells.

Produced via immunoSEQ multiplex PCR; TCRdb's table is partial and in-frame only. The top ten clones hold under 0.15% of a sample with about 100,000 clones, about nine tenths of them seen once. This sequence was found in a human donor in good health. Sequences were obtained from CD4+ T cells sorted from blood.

CDR3 sequence: CASSSVSTKGGEKLFF. The CDR3 DNA follows: TGTGCCAGCAGCTCCGTTTCAACCAAGGGGGGTGAAAAACTGTTTTTT. The chain joins TRBV7-2 to TRBJ1-4, with a possible D match to TRBD1 (6 bases). Trimming shortened V by 4 bases and J by 7 bases, and 19 bases separated the two germline ends. Germline V gene sequence: CDR1 SGHTA, CDR2 FQGNSA. The CDR3 is made up of 16 amino acids. Using reference TRBV7-2 and TRBJ1-4 for the parts outside the CDR3, the full variable domain is GAGVSQSPSNKVTEKGKDVELRCDPISGHTALYWYRQSLGQGLEFLIYFQGNSAPDKSGLPSDRFSAERTGGSVSTLTIQRTQQEDSAVYLCASSSVSTKGGEKLFFGSGTQLSVL.